The T cell receptor beta chain described here comes from a study of T cell clones after liver transplantation. Study at large: Timepoints were pre-transplant, pre-withdrawal, and after withdrawal was completed or failed. Overall study findings and caveats: In a couple of subjects, few donor cells limited the measurable donor-reactive repertoire.

TCRdb's table, derived via immunoSEQ multiplex PCR, lists solely in-frame clones and lacks some. The sample has 95,000 to 110,000 clones, 75% to 90% seen once. The CDR3 runs 13 residues. The germline V gene has CDR1 SGHTA and CDR2 FQGNSA. V lost 5 bases to trimming and J lost 10 bases, with 15 bases between them. A note on this clone: Its antigen is currently unknown.

This receptor was obtained from a human donor who received a liver transplant. The chain combines TRBV7-2 with TRBJ2-1, with D perhaps TRBD1 (6 bases). The sample in question was CD4+ T cells from blood, obtained before liver transplant. The CDR3: CASSQDRFREQFF. The CDR3 coding sequence is TGTGCCAGCAGCCAAGACAGGTTCAGGGAGCAGTTCTTC.